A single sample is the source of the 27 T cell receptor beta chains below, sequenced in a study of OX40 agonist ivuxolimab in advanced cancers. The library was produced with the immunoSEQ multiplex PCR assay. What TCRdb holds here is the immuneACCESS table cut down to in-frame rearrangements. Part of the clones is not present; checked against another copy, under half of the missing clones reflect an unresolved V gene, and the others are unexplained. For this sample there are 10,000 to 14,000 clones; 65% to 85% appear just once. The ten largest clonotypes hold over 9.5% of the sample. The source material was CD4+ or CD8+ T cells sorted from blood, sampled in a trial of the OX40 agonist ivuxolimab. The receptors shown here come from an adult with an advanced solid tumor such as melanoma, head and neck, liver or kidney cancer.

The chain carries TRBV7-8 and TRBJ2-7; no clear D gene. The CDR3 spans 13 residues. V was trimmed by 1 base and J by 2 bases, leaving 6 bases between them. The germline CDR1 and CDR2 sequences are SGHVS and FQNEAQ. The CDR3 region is CASSLGRAYEQYF. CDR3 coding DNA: TGTGCCAGCAGCTTAGGTAGAGCCTACGAGCAGTACTTC. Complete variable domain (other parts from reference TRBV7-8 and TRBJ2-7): GAGVSQSPRYKVAKRGQDVALRCDPISGHVSLFWYQQALGQGPEFLTYFQNEAQLDKSGLPSDRFFAERPEGSVSTLKIQRTQQEDSAVYLCASSLGRAYEQYFGPGTRLTVT.

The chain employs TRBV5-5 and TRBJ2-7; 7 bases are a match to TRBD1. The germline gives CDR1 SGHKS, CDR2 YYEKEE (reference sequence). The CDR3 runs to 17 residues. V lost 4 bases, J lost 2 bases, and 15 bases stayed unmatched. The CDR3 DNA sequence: TGTGCCAGCAGCCAAGGGATGGTTCGGGACAGACCCTACGAGCAGTACTTC. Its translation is CASSQGMVRDRPYEQYF.

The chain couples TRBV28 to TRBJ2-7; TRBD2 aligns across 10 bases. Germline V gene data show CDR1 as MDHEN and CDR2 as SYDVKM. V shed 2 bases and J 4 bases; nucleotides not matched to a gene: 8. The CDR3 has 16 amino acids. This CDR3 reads CASSLVLAGVAYEQYF. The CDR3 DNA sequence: TGTGCCAGCAGTTTAGTGCTAGCGGGAGTGGCGTACGAGCAGTACTTC.

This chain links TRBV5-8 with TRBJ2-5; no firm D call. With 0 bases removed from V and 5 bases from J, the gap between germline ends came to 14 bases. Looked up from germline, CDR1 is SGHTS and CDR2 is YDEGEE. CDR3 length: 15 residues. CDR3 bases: TGTGCCAGCAGCTTGGGTGGCCGCTTGGGGGAGACCCAGTACTTC. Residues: CASSLGGRLGETQYF.

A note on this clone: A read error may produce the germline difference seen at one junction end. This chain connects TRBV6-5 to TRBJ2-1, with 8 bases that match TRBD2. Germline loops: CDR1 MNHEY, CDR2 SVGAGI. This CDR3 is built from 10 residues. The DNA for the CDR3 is TGCCCACTAGCGGCGGTTGAGCAGTTCTTC. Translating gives CPLAAVEQFF.

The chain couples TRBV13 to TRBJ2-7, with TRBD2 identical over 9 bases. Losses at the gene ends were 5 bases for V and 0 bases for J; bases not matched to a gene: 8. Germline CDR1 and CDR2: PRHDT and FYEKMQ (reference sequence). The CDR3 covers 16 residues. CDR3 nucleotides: TGTGCCAGCAGCCATCCCGGGACTAGCACCTCCTACGAGCAGTACTTC. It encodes CASSHPGTSTSYEQYF.

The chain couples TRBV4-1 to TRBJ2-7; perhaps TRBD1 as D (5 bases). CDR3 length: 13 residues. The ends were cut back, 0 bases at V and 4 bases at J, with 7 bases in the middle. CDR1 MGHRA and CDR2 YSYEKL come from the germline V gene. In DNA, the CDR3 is TGCGCCAGCAGCCAAGATCGGACATACGAGCAGTACTTC. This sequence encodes CASSQDRTYEQYF.

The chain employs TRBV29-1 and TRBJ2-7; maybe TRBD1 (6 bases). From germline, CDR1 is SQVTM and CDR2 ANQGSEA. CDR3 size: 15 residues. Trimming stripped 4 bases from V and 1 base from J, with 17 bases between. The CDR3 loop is CSVAPTGQMSYEQYF. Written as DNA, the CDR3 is TGCAGCGTTGCCCCGACGGGACAAATGTCCTACGAGCAGTACTTC.

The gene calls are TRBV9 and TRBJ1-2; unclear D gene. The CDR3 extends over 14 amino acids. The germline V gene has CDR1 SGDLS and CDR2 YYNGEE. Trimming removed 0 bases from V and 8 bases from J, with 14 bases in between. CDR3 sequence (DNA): TGTGCCAGCAGCGTAGATGGTGGCAGAGTCGGCTACACCTTC. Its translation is CASSVDGGRVGYTF.

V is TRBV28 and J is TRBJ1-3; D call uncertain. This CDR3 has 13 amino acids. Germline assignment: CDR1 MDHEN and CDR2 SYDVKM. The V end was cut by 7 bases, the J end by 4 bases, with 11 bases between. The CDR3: CASKGDFGNTIYF. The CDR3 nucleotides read TGTGCCAGCAAAGGCGACTTCGGAAACACCATATATTTT.

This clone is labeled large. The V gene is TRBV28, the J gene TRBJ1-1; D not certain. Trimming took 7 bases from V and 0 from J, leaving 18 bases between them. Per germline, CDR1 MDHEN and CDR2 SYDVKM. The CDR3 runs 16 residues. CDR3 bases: TGTGCCAGCATCTCAACGGTGATGCGGATGAACACTGAAGCTTTCTTT. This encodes CASISTVMRMNTEAFF.

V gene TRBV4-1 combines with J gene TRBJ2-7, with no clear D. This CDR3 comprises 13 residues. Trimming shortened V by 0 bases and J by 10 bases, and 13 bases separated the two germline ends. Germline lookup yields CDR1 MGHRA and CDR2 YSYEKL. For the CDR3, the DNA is TGCGCCAGCAGCCAAGAACCCTTATCTCTTCAGTACTTC. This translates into CASSQEPLSLQYF.

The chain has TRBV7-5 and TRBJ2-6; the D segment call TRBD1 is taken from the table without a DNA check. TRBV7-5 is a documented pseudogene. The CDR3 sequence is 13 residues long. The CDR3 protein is CASRQSRANVLTF. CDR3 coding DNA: TGTGCCAGTAGACAAAGTCGGGCCAACGTCCTGACTTTC.

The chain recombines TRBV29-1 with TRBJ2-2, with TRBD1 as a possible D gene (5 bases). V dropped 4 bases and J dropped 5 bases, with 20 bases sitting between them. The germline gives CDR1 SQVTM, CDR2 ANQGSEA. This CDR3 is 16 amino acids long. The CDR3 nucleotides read TGCAGCGTTGCTTTTAGTGACAGCGACCCTACCGGGGAGCTGTTTTTT. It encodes CSVAFSDSDPTGELFF.

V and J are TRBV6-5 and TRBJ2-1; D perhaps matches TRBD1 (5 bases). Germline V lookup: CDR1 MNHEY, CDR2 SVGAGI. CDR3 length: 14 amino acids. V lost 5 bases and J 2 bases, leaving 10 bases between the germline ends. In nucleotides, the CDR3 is TGTGCCAGCAGTCCCCAGGGTCCCTACAATGAGCAGTTCTTC. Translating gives CASSPQGPYNEQFF.

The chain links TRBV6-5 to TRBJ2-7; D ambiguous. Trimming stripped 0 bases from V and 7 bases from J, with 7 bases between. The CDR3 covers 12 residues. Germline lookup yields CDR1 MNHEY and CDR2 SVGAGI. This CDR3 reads CASSYSAGEQYF. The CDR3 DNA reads TGTGCCAGCAGTTACTCGGCTGGGGAGCAGTACTTC.

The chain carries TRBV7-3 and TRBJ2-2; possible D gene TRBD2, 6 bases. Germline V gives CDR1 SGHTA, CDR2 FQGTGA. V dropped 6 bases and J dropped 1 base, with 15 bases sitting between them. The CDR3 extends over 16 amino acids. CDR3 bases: TGTGCCAGCAGTTTCCTACGGGGGTGGAACACCGGGGAGCTGTTTTTT. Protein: CASSFLRGWNTGELFF.

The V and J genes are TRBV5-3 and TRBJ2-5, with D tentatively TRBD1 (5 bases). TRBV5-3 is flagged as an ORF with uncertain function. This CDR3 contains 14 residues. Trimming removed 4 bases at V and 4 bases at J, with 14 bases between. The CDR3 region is CARSPKGFLETQYF. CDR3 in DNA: TGTGCCAGAAGCCCAAAGGGGTTTCTAGAGACCCAGTACTTC.

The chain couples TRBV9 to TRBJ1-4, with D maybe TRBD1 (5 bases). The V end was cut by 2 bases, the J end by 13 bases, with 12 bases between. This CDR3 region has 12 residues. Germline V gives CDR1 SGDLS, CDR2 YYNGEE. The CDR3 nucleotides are TGTGCCAGCAGCGTCGACAGTAAAATACTGTTTTTT. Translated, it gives CASSVDSKILFF.

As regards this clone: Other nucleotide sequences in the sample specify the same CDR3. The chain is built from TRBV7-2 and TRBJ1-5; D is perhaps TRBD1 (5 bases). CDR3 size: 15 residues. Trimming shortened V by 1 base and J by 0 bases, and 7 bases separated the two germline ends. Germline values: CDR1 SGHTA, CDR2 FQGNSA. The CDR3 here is CASSLGGGSNQPQHF. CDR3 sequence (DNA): TGTGCCAGCAGCTTAGGGGGCGGTAGCAATCAGCCCCAGCATTTT.

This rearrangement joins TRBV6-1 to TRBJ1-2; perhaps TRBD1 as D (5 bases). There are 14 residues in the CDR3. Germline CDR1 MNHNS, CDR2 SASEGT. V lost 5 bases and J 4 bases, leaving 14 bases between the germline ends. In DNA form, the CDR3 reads TGTGCCAGCAGTCCGGGGGGGTTAGTCTATGGCTACACCTTC. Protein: CASSPGGLVYGYTF.

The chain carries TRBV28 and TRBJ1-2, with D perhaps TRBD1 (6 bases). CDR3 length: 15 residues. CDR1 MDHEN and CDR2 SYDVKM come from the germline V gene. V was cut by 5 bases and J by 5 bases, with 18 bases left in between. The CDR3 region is CASSDPVRGRYGYTF. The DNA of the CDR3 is TGTGCCAGCAGTGACCCTGTCAGGGGCAGGTATGGCTACACCTTC.

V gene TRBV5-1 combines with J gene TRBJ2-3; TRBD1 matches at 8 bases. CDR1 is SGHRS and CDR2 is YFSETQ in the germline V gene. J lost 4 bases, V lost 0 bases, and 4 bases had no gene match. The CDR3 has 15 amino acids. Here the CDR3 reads CASSLEGTGPDTQYF. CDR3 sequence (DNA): TGCGCCAGCAGCTTGGAGGGGACAGGCCCAGATACGCAGTATTTT.

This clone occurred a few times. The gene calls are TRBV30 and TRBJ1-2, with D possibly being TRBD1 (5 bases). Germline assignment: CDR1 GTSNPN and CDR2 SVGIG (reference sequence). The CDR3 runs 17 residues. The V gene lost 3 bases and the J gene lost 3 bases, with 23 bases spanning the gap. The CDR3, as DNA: TGTGCCTGGAGGGGGGGATTAGAGGGACGGTCTGACTATGGCTACACCTTC. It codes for CAWRGGLEGRSDYGYTF.

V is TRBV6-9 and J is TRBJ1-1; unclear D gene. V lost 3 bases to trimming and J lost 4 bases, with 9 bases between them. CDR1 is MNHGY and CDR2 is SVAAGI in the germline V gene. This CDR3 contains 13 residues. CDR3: CASSYSKGTEAFF. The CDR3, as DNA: TGTGCCAGCAGTTACTCGAAGGGCACTGAAGCTTTCTTT.

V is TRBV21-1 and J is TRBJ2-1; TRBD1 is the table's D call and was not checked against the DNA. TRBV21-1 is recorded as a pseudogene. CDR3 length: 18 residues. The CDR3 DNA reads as TGTGCCAGCAGCAAAGTGCTGTTTGGGACAGGGGGCAGGGATGAGCAGTTCTTC. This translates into CASSKVLFGTGGRDEQFF.

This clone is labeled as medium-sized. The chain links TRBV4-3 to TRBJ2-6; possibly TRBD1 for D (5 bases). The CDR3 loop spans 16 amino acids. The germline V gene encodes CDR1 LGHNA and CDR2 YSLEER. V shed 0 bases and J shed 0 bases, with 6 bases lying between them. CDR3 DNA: TGCGCCAGCAGCCAAGATGGACACTCTGGGGCCAACGTCCTGACTTTC. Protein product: CASSQDGHSGANVLTF.